The TCR beta chain under discussion was sequenced for a study of blood T cell repertoires in COVID-19. Across the study: Acute and convalescent COVID-19 samples came from the United States, Italy and Spain. T cells, B-cell-depleted T cells, or PBMCs supplied cDNA or gDNA.

Authors' analysis steps: Researchers report that nucleated cell counts were estimated from reference gene primer amplification. The data were produced by immunoSEQ multiplex PCR, yet TCRdb's version contains in-frame clones alone and is incomplete. Clone size and the V and J calls come from that table; the DNA yielded D and trimming. The data contain about 100,000 clones, roughly 87% of them singletons. The ends lost 2 bases at V and 5 bases at J; junction bases unmatched: 4. CDR3 size: 16 residues. Per germline, CDR1 KGHSH and CDR2 LQKENI. Source material: peripheral blood. The chain joins TRBV18 to TRBJ2-2; 11 nucleotides match TRBD1. The TCR comes from a man aged 25 to 40 in a cohort sampled during active COVID-19. CDR3 nucleotides: TGTGCCAGCTCACCATTCCGGGACAGGGGGACCGGGGAGCTGTTTTTT. Translating gives CASSPFRDRGTGELFF.